This entry describes one T cell receptor (beta chain). Its target is not known. The conserved phenylalanine or tryptophan is not found at the CDR3 terminus, so this likely reflects a read error. Each CDR3 protein gets one entry after TCRdb re-called the reads with MiXCR. This table has roughly 990,000 distinct CDR3 sequences, approximately 32% appearing once. This record belongs to a study of T cell repertoires in cytomegalovirus infection. Study details: Researchers turned to recently identified HLA-C-restricted CMV epitopes as well as well-studied HLA-B-restricted ones.

Germline V gene lookup returns CDR1 SGHTA and CDR2 FQGTGA. Trimming left V 5 bases short and J 2 bases short, with 14 bases between. This CDR3 has 15 residues. The sequence was obtained from a human donor in good health (CMV status not recorded). Some clones in this sample may be carry-over from other donors' samples. The chain is built from TRBV7-3 and TRBJ2-3, with TRBD2 as a possible D gene (6 bases). The source was cultured CD8+ T cells from PBMCs, collected from culture after CMV antigen stimulation. CDR3 loop: CASSPGTAYTDTQYY. For the CDR3, the DNA is TGTGCCAGCAGCCCCGGGACTGCGTACACAGATACGCAGTATTAT.